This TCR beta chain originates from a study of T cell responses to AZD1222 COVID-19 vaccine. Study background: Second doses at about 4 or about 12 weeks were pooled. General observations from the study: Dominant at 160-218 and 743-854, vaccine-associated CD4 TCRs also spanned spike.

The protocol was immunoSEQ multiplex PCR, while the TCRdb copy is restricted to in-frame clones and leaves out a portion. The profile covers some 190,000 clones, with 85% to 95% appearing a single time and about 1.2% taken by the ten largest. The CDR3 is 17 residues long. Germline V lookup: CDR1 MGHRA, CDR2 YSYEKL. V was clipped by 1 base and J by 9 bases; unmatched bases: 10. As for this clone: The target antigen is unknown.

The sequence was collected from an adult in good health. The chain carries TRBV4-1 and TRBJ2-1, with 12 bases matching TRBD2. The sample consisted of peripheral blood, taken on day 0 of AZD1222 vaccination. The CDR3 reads CASSQGSSSGGGGEQFF. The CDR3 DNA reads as TGCGCCAGCAGCCAAGGTTCCTCTAGCGGGGGGGGAGGTGAGCAGTTCTTC.